This T cell receptor beta chain was documented in a study of blood T cell repertoires in COVID-19. Overall study context: Whether acute or convalescent, the COVID-19 samples came from the United States, Italy and Spain. PBMCs, B-cell-depleted T cells, or T cells were the source of the cDNA or gDNA that made up the material.

In the original workflow: For nucleated cells, counts were estimated from reference gene primer amplification. Profiling relied on immunoSEQ multiplex PCR, and the TCRdb table lists in-frame clones only, not all of them. The DNA was the basis for D and trimming; V, J and clone size are from that table. The profile shows about 120,000 clones, more than 60% of them singletons. Germline-derived CDR1 and CDR2 are KGHSH and LQKENI. The junction had 8 bases not matched to a gene; V was cut back by 8 bases and J by 2 bases. The CDR3 runs to 15 residues. This TCR came from a man aged 65 to 85 with acute or convalescent COVID-19. Sequencing used peripheral blood. The J gene is TRBJ1-1, the V gene TRBV18; 10 bases are shared with TRBD1. Here the CDR3 reads CASSTRDRGNTEAFF. In nucleotides, the CDR3 is TGTGCCAGCAGCACCAGGGACAGGGGTAACACTGAAGCTTTCTTT.